Each of the 6 T cell receptor beta chains below was sequenced from the same sample in a study of graft-versus-host responses after intestinal transplantation. Here immunoSEQ multiplex PCR was the method, and the copy in TCRdb shows in-frame clones only, minus some. The table includes 96,000 or so clones, around 90% detected once. The antigens of these receptors remain unknown. The specimen comprised unstimulated CD4+ T cells sorted from spleen or lymph node cells, sampled before intestinal transplant. Receptors were obtained from a human donor who received an intestinal transplant.

This chain uses TRBV6-5 with TRBJ2-7, with 14 nucleotides matching TRBD2. In germline, CDR1 is MNHEY, CDR2 SVGAGI. V lost 5 bases and J lost 3; bases outside the gene matches: 3. The CDR3 extends over 15 amino acids. The CDR3 here is CASSKTSGRVYEQYF. CDR3 DNA sequence: TGTGCCAGCAGTAAGACTAGCGGGAGGGTCTACGAGCAGTACTTC.

This chain links TRBV7-6 with TRBJ1-5; 7 nucleotides agree with TRBD1. Looked up from germline, CDR1 is SGHVS and CDR2 is FNYEAQ. The V segment lost 5 bases and the J segment 7 bases; nucleotides outside the gene matches: 8. The CDR3 runs to 14 residues. The CDR3 DNA reads as TGTGCCAGCAGCATAGACAGGGTACGGCAGCCCCAGCATTTT. Translating it yields CASSIDRVRQPQHF.

This chain joins TRBV5-4 and TRBJ2-1; 7 positions match TRBD2. This CDR3 is built from 16 residues. Looked up from germline, CDR1 is SGHNT and CDR2 is YYREEE (reference sequence). J gave up 1 base and V 3 bases, and 7 bases lay outside the gene matches. For the CDR3, the DNA is TGTGCCAGCAGCTCCCGCGCGGGAGAATCCTACAATGAGCAGTTCTTC. Translated, it gives CASSSRAGESYNEQFF.

The J gene is TRBJ2-3, the V gene TRBV30; D might be TRBD1 (5 bases). V was clipped by 7 bases and J by 4 bases, with 18 bases between them. CDR1 GTSNPN and CDR2 SVGIG come from the germline V gene (reference sequence). The CDR3 is 14 amino acids. CDR3 sequence: CASSSGLGPDTQYF. The CDR3 DNA sequence: TGTGCCTCTTCCTCTGGGTTGGGGCCAGATACGCAGTATTTT.

The CDR3 here is CASSLAGPNTEAFF. CDR3 in DNA: TGTGCCAGCAGCTTAGCGGGCCCGAACACTGAAGCTTTCTTT. V gene TRBV7-8 combines with J gene TRBJ1-1; no reliable D call. The CDR3 loop spans 14 amino acids. Germline V gene sequence: CDR1 SGHVS, CDR2 FQNEAQ. The germline V and J ends were trimmed by 0 bases and 1 base, with 6 bases remaining between them.

The chain recombines TRBV4-2 with TRBJ1-1; 9 bases align to TRBD1. The CDR3 loop spans 14 amino acids. Trimming at V came to 4 bases and at J to 4 bases, leaving 4 bases not matched to a gene. Germline V gene lookup returns CDR1 LGHNA and CDR2 YNFKEQ. CDR3 bases: TGTGCCAGCAGCCTCGGGACAGGGTTCACTGAAGCTTTCTTT. Encoded protein: CASSLGTGFTEAFF.